The TCR beta chain described here comes from a study of follicular helper T cells after annual influenza vaccination. Time point defined: 2015-2016 season, pre-vaccination. The germline V gene has CDR1 SGHDN and CDR2 FVKESK. The CDR3 extends over 14 amino acids. Trimming took off 3 bases at V and 5 bases at J, with 13 bases between the two ends. The method was immunoSEQ multiplex PCR; TCRdb's version includes in-frame clones alone and lacks a portion of them. The sample includes fewer than 15,000 clones, 75% to 80% of them seen just once. The sequencing used CXCR5- memory CD4+ T cells sorted from blood, collected on the day of influenza vaccination. The genes are TRBV14 and TRBJ2-5, with D perhaps matching TRBD1 (5 bases). The clonotype originates from an adult who received the influenza vaccine. CDR3 sequence reads: CASSHAGLGETQYF. In DNA, the CDR3 is TGTGCCAGCAGCCACGCAGGGCTCGGGGAGACCCAGTACTTC.